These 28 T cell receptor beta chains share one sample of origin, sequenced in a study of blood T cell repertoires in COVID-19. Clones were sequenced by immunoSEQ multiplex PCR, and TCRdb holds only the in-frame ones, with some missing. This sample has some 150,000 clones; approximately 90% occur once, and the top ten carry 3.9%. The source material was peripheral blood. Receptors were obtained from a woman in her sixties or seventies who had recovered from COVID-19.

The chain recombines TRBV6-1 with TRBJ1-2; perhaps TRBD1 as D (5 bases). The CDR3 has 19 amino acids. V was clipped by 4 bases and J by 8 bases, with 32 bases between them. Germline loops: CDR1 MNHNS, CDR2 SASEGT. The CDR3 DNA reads TGTGCCAGCAGTGGCCTCGGACGGGGCGGAGGGGTTTTGGGTTACGGCTACACCTTC. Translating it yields CASSGLGRGGGVLGYGYTF.

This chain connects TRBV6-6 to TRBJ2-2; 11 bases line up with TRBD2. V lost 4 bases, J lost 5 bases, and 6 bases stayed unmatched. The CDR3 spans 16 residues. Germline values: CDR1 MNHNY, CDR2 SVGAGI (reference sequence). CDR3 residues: CASSSLAGGPTGELFF. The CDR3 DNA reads TGTGCCAGCAGTTCCTTAGCGGGGGGGCCGACCGGGGAGCTGTTTTTT.

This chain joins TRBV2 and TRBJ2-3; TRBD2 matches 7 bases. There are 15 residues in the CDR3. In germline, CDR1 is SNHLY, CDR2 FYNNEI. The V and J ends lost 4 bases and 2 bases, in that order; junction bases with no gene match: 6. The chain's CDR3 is CASSGGAGVTDTQYF. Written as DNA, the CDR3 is TGTGCCAGCAGTGGCGGGGCGGGGGTCACAGATACGCAGTATTTT.

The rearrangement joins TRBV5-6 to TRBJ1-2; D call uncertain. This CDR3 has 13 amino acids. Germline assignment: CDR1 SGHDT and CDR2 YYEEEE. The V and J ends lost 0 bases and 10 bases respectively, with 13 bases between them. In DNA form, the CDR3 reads TGTGCCAGCAGCTTGGGGCTCCCTCCTTTCTACACCTTC. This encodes CASSLGLPPFYTF. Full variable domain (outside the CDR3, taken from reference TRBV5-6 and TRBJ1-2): DAGVTQSPTHLIKTRGQQVTLRCSPKSGHDTVSWYQQALGQGPQFIFQYYEEEERQRGNFPDRFSGHQFPNYSSELNVNALLLGDSALYLCASSLGLPPFYTFGSGTRLTVV.

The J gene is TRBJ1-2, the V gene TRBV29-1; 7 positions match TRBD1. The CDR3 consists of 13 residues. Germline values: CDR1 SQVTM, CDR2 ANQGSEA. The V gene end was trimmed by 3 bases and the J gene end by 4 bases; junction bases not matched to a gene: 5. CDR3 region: CSVDQTGTYGYTF. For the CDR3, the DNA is TGCAGCGTTGACCAGACAGGGACCTATGGCTACACCTTC.

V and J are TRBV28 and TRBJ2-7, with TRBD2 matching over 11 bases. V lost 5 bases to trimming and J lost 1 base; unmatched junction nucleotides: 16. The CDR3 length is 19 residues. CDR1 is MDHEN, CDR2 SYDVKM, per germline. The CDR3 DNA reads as TGTGCCAGCAGTCCGGGAGGGGCGCTAGCGGGGGGCCTATCCTACGAGCAGTACTTC. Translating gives CASSPGGALAGGLSYEQYF.

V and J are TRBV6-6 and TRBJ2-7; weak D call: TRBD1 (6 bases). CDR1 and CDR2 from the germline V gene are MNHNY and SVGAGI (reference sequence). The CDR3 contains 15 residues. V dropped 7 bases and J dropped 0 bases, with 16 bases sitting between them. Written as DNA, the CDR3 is TGTGCCAGCATTAGAGTACAGGGACACTCCTACGAGCAGTACTTC. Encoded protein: CASIRVQGHSYEQYF.

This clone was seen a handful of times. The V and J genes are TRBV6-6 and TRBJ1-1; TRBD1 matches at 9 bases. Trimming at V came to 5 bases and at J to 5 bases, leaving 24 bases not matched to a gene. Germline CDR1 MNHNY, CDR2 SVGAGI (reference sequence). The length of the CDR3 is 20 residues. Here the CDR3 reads CASSPRLGDVQGASGTEAFF. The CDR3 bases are TGTGCCAGCAGTCCCCGTTTAGGAGACGTACAGGGGGCAAGCGGGACTGAAGCTTTCTTT.

The CDR3 region is CASSGGPGQGAETQYF. CDR3 DNA: TGTGCCAGCAGCGGGGGCCCGGGACAGGGGGCCGAGACCCAGTACTTC. V gene TRBV5-4 combines with J gene TRBJ2-5, with 12 bases lining up with TRBD1. V lost 4 bases and J lost 5; bases outside the gene matches: 9. CDR1 SGHNT and CDR2 YYREEE come from the germline V gene (reference sequence). CDR3 length: 16 residues.

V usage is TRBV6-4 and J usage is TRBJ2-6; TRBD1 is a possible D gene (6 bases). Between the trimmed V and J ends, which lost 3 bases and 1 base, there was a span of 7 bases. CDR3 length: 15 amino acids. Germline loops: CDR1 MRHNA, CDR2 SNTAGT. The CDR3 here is CASSERGSGANVLTF. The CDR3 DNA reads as TGTGCCAGCAGTGAAAGGGGGTCTGGGGCCAACGTCCTGACTTTC.

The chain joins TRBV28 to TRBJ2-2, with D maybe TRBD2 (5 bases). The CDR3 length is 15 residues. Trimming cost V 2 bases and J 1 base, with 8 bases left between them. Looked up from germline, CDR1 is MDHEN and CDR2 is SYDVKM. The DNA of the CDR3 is TGTGCCAGCAGTTTAACCGGACTGAACACCGGGGAGCTGTTTTTT. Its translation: CASSLTGLNTGELFF. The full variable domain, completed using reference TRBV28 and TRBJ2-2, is DVKVTQSSRYLVKRTGEKVFLECVQDMDHENMFWYRQDPGLGLRLIYFSYDVKMKEKGDIPEGYSVSREKKERFSLILESASTNQTSMYLCASSLTGLNTGELFFGEGSRLTVL.

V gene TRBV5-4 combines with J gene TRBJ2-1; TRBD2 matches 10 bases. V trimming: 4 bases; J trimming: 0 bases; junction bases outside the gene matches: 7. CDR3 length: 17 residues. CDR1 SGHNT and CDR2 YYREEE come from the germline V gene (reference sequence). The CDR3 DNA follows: TGTGCCAGCAGCCGAACTAGCGGGGCGAGCTCCTACAATGAGCAGTTCTTC. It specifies CASSRTSGASSYNEQFF.

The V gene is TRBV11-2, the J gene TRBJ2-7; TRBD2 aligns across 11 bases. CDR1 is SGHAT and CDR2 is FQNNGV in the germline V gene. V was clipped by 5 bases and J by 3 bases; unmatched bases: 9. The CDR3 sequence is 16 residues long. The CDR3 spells CASSTLAGGRVYEQYF. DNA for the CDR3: TGTGCCAGCAGCACCCTAGCGGGGGGCCGGGTCTACGAGCAGTACTTC.

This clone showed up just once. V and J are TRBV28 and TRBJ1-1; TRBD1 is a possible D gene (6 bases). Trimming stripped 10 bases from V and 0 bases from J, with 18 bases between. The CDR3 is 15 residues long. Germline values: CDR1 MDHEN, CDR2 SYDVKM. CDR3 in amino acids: CATRLPTGLNTEAFF. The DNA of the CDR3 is TGTGCCACCCGCCTTCCGACAGGCTTGAACACTGAAGCTTTCTTT.

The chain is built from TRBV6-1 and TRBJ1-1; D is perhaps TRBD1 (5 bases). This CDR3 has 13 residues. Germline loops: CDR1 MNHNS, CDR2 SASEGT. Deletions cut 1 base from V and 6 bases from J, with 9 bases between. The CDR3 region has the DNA TGTGCCAGCAGTGAAGTTGGAGGGGCTGAAGCTTTCTTT. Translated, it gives CASSEVGGAEAFF.

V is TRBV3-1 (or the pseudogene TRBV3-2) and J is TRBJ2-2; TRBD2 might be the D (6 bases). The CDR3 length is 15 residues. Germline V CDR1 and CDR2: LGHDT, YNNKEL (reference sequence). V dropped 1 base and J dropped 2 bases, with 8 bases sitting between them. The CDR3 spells CASSQGGVNTGELFF. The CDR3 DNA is TGTGCCAGCAGCCAAGGCGGGGTAAACACCGGGGAGCTGTTTTTT.

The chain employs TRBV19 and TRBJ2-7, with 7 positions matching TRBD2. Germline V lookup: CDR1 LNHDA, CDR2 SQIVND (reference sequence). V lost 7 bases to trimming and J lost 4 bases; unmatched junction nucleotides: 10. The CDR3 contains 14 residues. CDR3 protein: CASKFLGEGYEQYF. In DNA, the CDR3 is TGTGCCAGTAAATTTCTCGGGGAGGGATACGAGCAGTACTTC.

The CDR3 is CASSLAGPNQPQHF. The CDR3 DNA is TGTGCCAGCAGCTTGGCAGGCCCCAATCAGCCCCAGCATTTT. The genes are TRBV5-6 and TRBJ1-5; D unresolved. Trimming cost V 0 bases and J 3 bases, with 7 bases left between them. Germline CDR1 SGHDT, CDR2 YYEEEE. This CDR3 has 14 residues.

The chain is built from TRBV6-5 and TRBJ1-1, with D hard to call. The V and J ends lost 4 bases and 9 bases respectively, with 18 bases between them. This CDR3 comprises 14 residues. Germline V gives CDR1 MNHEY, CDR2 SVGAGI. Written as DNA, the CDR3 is TGTGCCAGCAGTTCACCACATGTTGGAGGTCAAGCTTTCTTT. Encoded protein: CASSSPHVGGQAFF.

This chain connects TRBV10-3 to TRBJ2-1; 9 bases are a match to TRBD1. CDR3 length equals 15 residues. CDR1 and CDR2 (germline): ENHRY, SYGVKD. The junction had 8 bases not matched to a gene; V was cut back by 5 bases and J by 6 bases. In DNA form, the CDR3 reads TGTGCCATCAGTAAGGGGGACAGGGCACCCAATGAGCAGTTCTTC. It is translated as CAISKGDRAPNEQFF.

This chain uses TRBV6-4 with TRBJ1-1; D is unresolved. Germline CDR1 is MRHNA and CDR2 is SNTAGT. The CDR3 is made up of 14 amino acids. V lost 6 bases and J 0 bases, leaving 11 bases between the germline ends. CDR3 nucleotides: TGTGCCAGCAGCTCCCAACCTATGAACACTGAAGCTTTCTTT. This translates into CASSSQPMNTEAFF.

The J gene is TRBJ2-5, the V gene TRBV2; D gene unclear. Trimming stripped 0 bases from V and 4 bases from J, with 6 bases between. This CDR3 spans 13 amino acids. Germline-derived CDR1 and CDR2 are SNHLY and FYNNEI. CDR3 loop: CASSEAPGETQYF. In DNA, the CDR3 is TGTGCCAGCAGTGAAGCGCCAGGAGAGACCCAGTACTTC.

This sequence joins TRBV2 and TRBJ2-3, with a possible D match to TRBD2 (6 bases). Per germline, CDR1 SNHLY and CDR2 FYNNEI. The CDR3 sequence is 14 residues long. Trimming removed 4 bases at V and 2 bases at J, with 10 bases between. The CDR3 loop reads CASSAGTSTDTQYF. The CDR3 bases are TGTGCCAGCAGTGCAGGGACTTCCACAGATACGCAGTATTTT.

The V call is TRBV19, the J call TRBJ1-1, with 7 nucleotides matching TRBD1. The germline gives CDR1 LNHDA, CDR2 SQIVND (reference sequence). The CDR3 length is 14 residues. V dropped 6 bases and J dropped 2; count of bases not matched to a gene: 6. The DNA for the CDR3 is TGTGCCAGTAGCTTAAACAGGGGTAACACTGAAGCTTTCTTT. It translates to CASSLNRGNTEAFF.

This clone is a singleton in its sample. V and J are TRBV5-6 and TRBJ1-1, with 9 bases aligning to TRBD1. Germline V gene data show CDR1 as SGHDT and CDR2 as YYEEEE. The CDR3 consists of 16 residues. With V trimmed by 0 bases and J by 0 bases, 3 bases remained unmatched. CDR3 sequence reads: CASSLGTGDMNTEAFF. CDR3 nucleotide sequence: TGTGCCAGCAGCTTGGGGACAGGGGACATGAACACTGAAGCTTTCTTT.

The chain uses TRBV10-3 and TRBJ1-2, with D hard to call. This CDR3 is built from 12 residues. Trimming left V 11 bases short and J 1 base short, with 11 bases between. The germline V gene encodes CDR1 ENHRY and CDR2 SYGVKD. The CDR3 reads CAVNIDNYGYTF. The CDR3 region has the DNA TGTGCCGTTAACATCGATAACTATGGCTACACCTTC.

CDR3 sequence (DNA): TGTGCCATCAGTGAGACGGGGGAGACCCAGTACTTC. This codes for CAISETGETQYF. The chain combines TRBV10-3 with TRBJ2-5, with a possible D match to TRBD2 (5 bases). Germline assignment: CDR1 ENHRY and CDR2 SYGVKD. V gave up 2 bases and J gave up 5 bases, with 6 bases separating them. The CDR3 contains 12 residues.

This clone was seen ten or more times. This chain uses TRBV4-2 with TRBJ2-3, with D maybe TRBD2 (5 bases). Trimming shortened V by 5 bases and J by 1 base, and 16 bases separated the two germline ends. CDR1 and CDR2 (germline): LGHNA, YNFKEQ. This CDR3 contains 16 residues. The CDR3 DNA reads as TGTGCCAGCAGCGAAGGGTCTAGCTCGGGCACAGATACGCAGTATTTT. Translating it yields CASSEGSSSGTDTQYF.